This T cell receptor beta chain was captured by sequencing in a study of Ad26.COV2.S vaccination and SARS-CoV-2 variants (dated by TCRdb to the early 2020s). In terms of the full investigation: Donors in the vaccine arm were drawn from COV1001, a phase I-IIa trial of Ad26.COV2.S in healthy adults that was multicentre, randomized, double-blind and placebo-controlled. Ad26.COV2.S was administered intramuscularly at 5 x 10^10 or 1 x 10^11 viral particles, either as a single shot or as two shots given 56 days apart. TCRbeta repertoire sequencing served as the tool for gauging how specific and how broad the SARS-CoV-2-reactive T cell receptors were following Ad26.COV2.S vaccination. The TCR-sequenced set comprised about 30 samples: some 19 Ad26.COV2.S vaccine recipients, 5 placebo recipients and 8 SARS-CoV-2 convalescent individuals. Trial participants were randomized into five groups of five: low-dose or high-dose Ad26.COV2.S given once or twice, or placebo on both occasions. Investigators remained blinded to trial group allocation during experiments and outcome assessment.

General study outcomes and caveats: After vaccination, substantial breadth of spike-specific CD8+ and CD4+ T cell responses was reported. The study was not powered to compare responses between vaccine doses or regimens. Higher spike-specific TCR breadth was observed in Ad26.COV2.S recipients than in placebo recipients (P = 0.0014). Vaccine and placebo recipients had similar non-spike TCR breadth, a finding consistent with the vaccine containing only spike. The authors noted that the TCR breadth and depth analyses may have underestimated total T cell responses.

Turning to this clone: This clone's antigen is unknown. Base qualities are not recorded, but no much larger clone differs from it by a single base.

Sample treatment or condition, as interpreted from the label and publication: 15 to 20 received Ad26.COV2.S at low or high dose, single or two shots; a few received placebo; per-sample allocation not given. For vaccine and placebo recipients, the sequenced repertoires came from samples collected on day 63 after the first injection. In Cohort 1b, 25 adults aged 18-55 years were enrolled at a single site in Boston, USA, between 29 July and 7 August 2020. Ad26.COV2.S consisted of a replication-incompetent adenovirus type 26 vector by which a prefusion-stabilized SARS-CoV-2 spike protein from the original Wuhan strain was expressed. The germline V gene specifies SGDLS as CDR1 and YYNGEE as CDR2. The CDR3 holds 16 amino acids from the cysteine to the phenylalanine. Of all the DNA, just the CDR3 is kept, 48 bases in frame from base 1. V is cut back by 4 bases and J by 2 bases, with 5 bases in the junction unmatched.

The immunoSEQ Assay was used to sequence TCRbeta CDR3 regions. After extraction, genomic DNA underwent amplification by bias-controlled multiplex PCR, followed by high-throughput sequencing. The authors' analysis ran thus. To quantify the absolute abundance of every unique TCRbeta CDR3 region, sequences were collapsed and filtered. Usable DNA was measured by amplifying reference genes present in all nucleated cells, and TCRbeta template counts were normalized to that usable DNA to estimate T cell fraction. Repertoire TCRs were annotated as SARS-CoV-2-specific when V gene, CDR3 amino acid sequence and J gene were exactly matched to a known reactive TCR set. The reference SARS-CoV-2 TCR set was derived from MIRA and filtered for enrichment in COVID-19-positive ImmuneCODE repertoires, a step that removed public or cross-reactive TCRs. Using the MIRA antigens, annotated TCRs were further analysed by specific ORF or by position within an ORF. Breadth was defined as annotated unique rearrangements over total unique productive rearrangements; depth was the summed frequency of those rearrangements. Two-sided Wilcoxon rank-sum tests were applied when comparing TCR breadth between groups. As stored in TCRdb, this immuneACCESS dataset retains in-frame rearrangements with V and J assigned. A fraction of the clones does not appear; measured against another copy, unresolved V genes explain less than half of the discrepancy, and the remainder lacks a known reason. The V and J calls and clone size were taken over from that table, and D and trimming were inferred from the DNA. Recorded for this sample are about 400,000 clones; about 80% of them occurred a single time. The ten biggest clones cover more than 7% of the sample.

Material: peripheral blood, obtained in a trial of Ad26.COV2.S vaccine versus placebo. The origin of this receptor is a person aged 18-60 years who received the Ad26.COV2.S COVID-19 vaccine or a placebo. The rearrangement combines TRBV9 with TRBJ2-3, with 12 central nucleotides matching TRBD2. The CDR3 sequence is CASSPLAGGDTDTQYF. DNA sequence: TGTGCCAGCAGCCCCCTAGCGGGGGGGGACACAGATACGCAGTATTTT.